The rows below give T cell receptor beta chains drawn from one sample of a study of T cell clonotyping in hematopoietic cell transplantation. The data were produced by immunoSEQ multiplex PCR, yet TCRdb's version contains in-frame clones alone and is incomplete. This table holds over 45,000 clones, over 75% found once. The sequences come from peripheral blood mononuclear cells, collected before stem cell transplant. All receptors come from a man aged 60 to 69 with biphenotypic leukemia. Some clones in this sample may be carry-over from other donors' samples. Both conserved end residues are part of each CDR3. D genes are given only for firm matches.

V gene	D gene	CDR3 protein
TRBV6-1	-	CASSEEGLRTYGYTF
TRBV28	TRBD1	CASSLSRDRRPQHF
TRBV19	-	CASKIAAFTYEQYF
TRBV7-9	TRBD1	CASSLGTGVEGYTF
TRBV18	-	CASSEVLNRMYSGNTIYF
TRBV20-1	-	CSARSGGYTF
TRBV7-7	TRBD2	CASSFTPAGGENTGELFF
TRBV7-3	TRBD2	CASSLIAGGGQETQYF
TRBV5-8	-	CASSLEGFTGANVLTF
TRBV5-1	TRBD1	CASSSGTGSYNEQFF
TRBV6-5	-	CASRSRGEEAFF
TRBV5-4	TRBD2	CASSQLLAGVGLKQYF
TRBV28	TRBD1	CASSSLWGRDRGVSNQPQHF
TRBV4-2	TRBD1	CASSQRDRGNIQYF
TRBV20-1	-	CSAWDYEQYF